The 19 T cell receptor beta chains below come from one sample, sequenced in a study of monozygotic twins with inflammatory bowel disease. Each CDR3 protein gets one entry in TCRdb, which reprocessed the 5' RACE reads and gives no DNA. The sample table sets out 200,000 to 250,000 distinct CDR3 sequences. Sample: blood. The receptors come from a human donor with ulcerative colitis or Crohn's disease, or a healthy co-twin of an affected twin (not recorded which).

The chain employs TRBV4-1 and TRBJ2-6; TCRdb names TRBD1, which stays unverified in the absence of DNA. Germline V gene sequence: CDR1 MGHRA, CDR2 YSYEKL. The CDR3 length is 17 residues. The CDR3 sequence: CASSQGTGGIGANVLTF.

The CDR3: CASSPINSPNTEAFF. The chain combines TRBV5-1 with TRBJ1-1. The CDR3 totals 15 residues. CDR1 and CDR2 from the germline V gene are SGHRS and YFSETQ.

The CDR3 spells CAWSVLSGYGYTF. The J gene is TRBJ1-2, the V gene TRBV30. The CDR3 spans 13 residues. Germline V gene lookup returns CDR1 GTSNPN and CDR2 SVGIG (reference sequence).

The J gene is TRBJ1-3, the V gene TRBV12-3 or TRBV12-4. The CDR3 length is 14 residues. The CDR3 region is CASSPQNLGNTIYF.

This chain connects TRBV18 to TRBJ1-1; with no DNA, the TCRdb D assignment of TRBD1 cannot be verified. Germline CDR1 KGHSH, CDR2 LQKENI. The CDR3 is 15 amino acids. The CDR3 is CASSPQGRGNTEAFF.

CDR3 residues: CATSPGGPTNEHFF. The chain has TRBV24-1 and TRBJ2-1; the D call of TRBD1 rests on TCRdb alone, since no DNA is present to check it. Germline loops: CDR1 KGHDR, CDR2 SFDVKD. This CDR3 is 14 amino acids long.

The CDR3 sequence: CASSWTGFEKLFF. The chain recombines TRBV25-1 with TRBJ1-4; there is no DNA to check the TCRdb D call of TRBD1. Germline loops: CDR1 MGHDK, CDR2 SYGVNS. This CDR3 region has 13 residues. Drawing the rest from reference TRBV25-1 and TRBJ1-4, the complete variable domain is EADIYQTPRYLVIGTGKKITLECSQTMGHDKMYWYQQDPGMELHLIHYSYGVNSTEKGDLSSESTVSRIRTEHFPLTLESARPSHTSQYLCASSWTGFEKLFFGSGTQLSVL.

This chain joins TRBV6-1 and TRBJ1-2. Germline CDR1 and CDR2: MNHNS and SASEGT. The CDR3 loop spans 14 amino acids. CDR3 sequence: CASSDKEGFYGYTF.

This chain joins TRBV5-5 and TRBJ1-4. Per the germline V gene, CDR1 is SGHKS and CDR2 is YYEKEE (reference sequence). This CDR3 has 11 amino acids. The CDR3 spells CASSLLEKLFF.

V usage is TRBV7-9 and J usage is TRBJ2-1; the D call from TCRdb, TRBD2, cannot be confirmed without DNA. The CDR3 runs to 15 residues. Germline V CDR1 and CDR2: SEHNR, FQNEAQ (reference sequence). CDR3 loop: CASSPTSRVDNEQFF.

V and J are TRBV10-3 and TRBJ2-7; the TRBD1 assignment by TCRdb is unverifiable without DNA. Per the germline V gene, CDR1 is ENHRY and CDR2 is SYGVKD. This CDR3 comprises 14 residues. The CDR3 is CAISAGQGAYEQYF.

CDR3 protein: CAWSVGTGGAYGYTF. The V and J genes are TRBV30 and TRBJ1-2; TCRdb returns TRBD1, unconfirmable since there is no DNA. The CDR3 consists of 15 residues. The germline CDR1 and CDR2 sequences are GTSNPN and SVGIG (reference sequence).

The rearrangement uses TRBV10-3 and TRBJ1-3. The germline V gene has CDR1 ENHRY and CDR2 SYGVKD. The CDR3 covers 12 residues. This CDR3 is CAISLLGNTIYF.

This chain links TRBV4-2 with TRBJ1-2; TCRdb selects TRBD1, and the lack of DNA leaves this call unchecked. Germline V CDR1 and CDR2: LGHNA, YNFKEQ. There are 17 residues in the CDR3. CDR3 protein: CASSQPKTGFPNHGFTF.

The rearrangement links TRBV4-3 to TRBJ1-1. CDR1 and CDR2 (germline): LGHNA, YSLEER. The CDR3 sequence is 16 residues long. CDR3 region: CASSQTGEGEDTEAFF.

The chain joins TRBV6-5 to TRBJ1-5; TCRdb reports TRBD1, a call that lacks DNA to check it against. This CDR3 is built from 15 residues. Germline V gene sequence: CDR1 MNHEY, CDR2 SVGAGI. The CDR3 here is CASSPGQGLSQPQHF.

The chain is built from TRBV12-3 or TRBV12-4 and TRBJ1-4; with no DNA, the TCRdb D assignment of TRBD1 cannot be verified. The length of the CDR3 is 16 residues. The CDR3 sequence is CASSSSSQGKGEKLFF.

The CDR3 sequence: CASSARSLAGSKETQYF. V gene TRBV9 combines with J gene TRBJ2-5; TCRdb calls TRBD2, which cannot be checked without DNA. The CDR3 covers 17 residues. Germline V gene sequence: CDR1 SGDLS, CDR2 YYNGEE.

This chain connects TRBV5-1 to TRBJ2-2; without DNA, the TCRdb call of TRBD2 cannot be checked. CDR3 length: 13 amino acids. Germline loops: CDR1 SGHRS, CDR2 YFSETQ. The CDR3 sequence is CASRGGNTGELFF.